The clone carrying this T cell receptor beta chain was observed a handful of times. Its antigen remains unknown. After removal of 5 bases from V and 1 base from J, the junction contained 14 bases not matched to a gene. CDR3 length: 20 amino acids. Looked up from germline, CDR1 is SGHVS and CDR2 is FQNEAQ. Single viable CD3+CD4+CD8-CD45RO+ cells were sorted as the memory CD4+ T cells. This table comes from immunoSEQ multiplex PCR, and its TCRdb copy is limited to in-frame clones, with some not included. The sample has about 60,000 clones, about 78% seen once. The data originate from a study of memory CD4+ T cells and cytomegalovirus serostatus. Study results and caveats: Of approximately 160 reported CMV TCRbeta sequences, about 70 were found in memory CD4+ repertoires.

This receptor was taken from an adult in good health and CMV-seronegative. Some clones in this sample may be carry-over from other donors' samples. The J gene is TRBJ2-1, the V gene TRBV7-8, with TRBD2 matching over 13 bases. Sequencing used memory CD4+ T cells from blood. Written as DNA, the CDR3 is TGTGCCAGCAGCCCCCGGACTAGCGGGAGTTATAGGACGTCCTACAATGAGCAGTTCTTC. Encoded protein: CASSPRTSGSYRTSYNEQFF.